The rows below give T cell receptor beta chains drawn from one sample of a study of cytomegalovirus exposure and HLA in healthy donors. Measured with immunoSEQ multiplex PCR; TCRdb has only the in-frame clones, and not every one. Of around 150,000 clones in the sample, approximately 87% were seen once. Sequencing was done on a sample of PBMCs. These receptors were collected from a woman aged 25-40 years in good health and CMV-seronegative. CDR3s include the opening cysteine and the closing phenylalanine or tryptophan. The D gene is left open where the match is weak. Expanded clones get a size class; other rows say once, few or many, or leave the size out.

d_gene,abundance,v_gene,j_gene,CDR3nt,CDR3aa
NA,NA,TRBV30,TRBJ1-5,TGTGCCTGGAGTGGGGTAGGGCCCCATCAGCCCCAGCATTTT,CAWSGVGPHQPQHF
NA,NA,TRBV19,TRBJ2-2,TGTGCCAGTAGTATTACGTACGCCGGGGAGCTGTTTTTT,CASSITYAGELFF
NA,NA,TRBV6-1,TRBJ1-5,TGTGCCAGCAGTGAAGCGAAAAACAATCAGCCCCAGCATTTT,CASSEAKNNQPQHF
NA,NA,TRBV9,TRBJ2-7,TGTGCCAGCAGCGTACTGGGGGAAAGTAGCTACGAGCAGTACTTC,CASSVLGESSYEQYF
NA,once,TRBV10-3,TRBJ1-1,TGTGCCATCAGCCGGGGTAGCGCTGAAGCTTTCTTT,CAISRGSAEAFF
TRBD2,NA,TRBV9,TRBJ2-3,TGTGCCAGCAGCGTAGATCAGCGGGGGTCTGACACAGATACGCAGTATTTT,CASSVDQRGSDTDTQYF
TRBD2,NA,TRBV5-1,TRBJ2-1,TGCGCCAGCAGCTTGGGGGCTAGCGGGAGGGCCTTTGAGCAGTTCTTC,CASSLGASGRAFEQFF
NA,NA,TRBV6-4,TRBJ2-1,TGTGCCAGCAGTGAAGCCCGGGCGGGAAGTGTCGGTGAGCAGTTCTTC,CASSEARAGSVGEQFF
NA,few,TRBV18,TRBJ1-5,TGTGCCAGCTCACCACTGGGGCAGCCCCAGCATTTT,CASSPLGQPQHF
TRBD1,once,TRBV5-4,TRBJ2-2,TGTGCCAGCAGCTTTGGTTCCTTTGGGACAGGGGGCACCGGGGAGCTGTTTTTT,CASSFGSFGTGGTGELFF
TRBD2,NA,TRBV9,TRBJ2-3,TGTGCCAGCAGCGTCGGGACTAGCGGAGATACGCAGTATTTT,CASSVGTSGDTQYF
TRBD2,NA,TRBV5-1,TRBJ2-1,TGCGCCAGCAGCTCGGCGGGAGGTTCGGTTTACAATGAGCAGTTCTTC,CASSSAGGSVYNEQFF
NA,NA,TRBV5-1,TRBJ1-2,TGCGCCAGCAGCTTCTTGACGGGGAGAAGCGATGGCTACACCTTC,CASSFLTGRSDGYTF
NA,NA,TRBV19,TRBJ2-3,TGTGCCAGTAGTATGGGGCGACAGGTTGTCGATACGCAGTATTTT,CASSMGRQVVDTQYF
NA,NA,TRBV15,TRBJ2-1,TGTGCCACCAGCATAGGGAACAATGAGCAGTTCTTC,CATSIGNNEQFF
TRBD1,few,TRBV7-9,TRBJ2-2,TGTGCCAGCAGCTTAGGGACAGGGGGGAACACCGGGGAGCTGTTTTTT,CASSLGTGGNTGELFF
NA,NA,TRBV7-3,TRBJ2-2,TGTGCCAGCAGCTTAGAGTCCAGGGCCGGGGAGCTGTTTTTT,CASSLESRAGELFF
TRBD1,NA,TRBV19,TRBJ2-2,TGTGCCAGTAGTACCCAGGGGGCCGGGGAGCTGTTTTTT,CASSTQGAGELFF
TRBD1,NA,TRBV16,TRBJ2-5,TGTGCCAGCAGCCAATCAGGGGGCGCCGGAAAGACCCAGTACTTC,CASSQSGGAGKTQYF
TRBD2,few,TRBV6-4,TRBJ2-2,TGTGCCAGCAGTGACCTAGCGGGAGCCGGGGAGCTGTTTTTT,CASSDLAGAGELFF
NA,NA,TRBV6-1,TRBJ1-5,TGTGCCAGCAGTTATTCTTACAGGGACCAGCATTTT,CASSYSYRDQHF
NA,few,TRBV6-6,TRBJ1-1,TGTGCCAGCACCGAGGGGACTGAAGCTTTCTTT,CASTEGTEAFF
NA,NA,TRBV6-5,TRBJ1-1,TGTGCCAGCAGTTACCGGACAGAGAACACTGAAGCTTTCTTT,CASSYRTENTEAFF
NA,NA,TRBV14,TRBJ2-5,TGTGCCAGCAGCCAAGTTACAGCGTGGCAGACCCAGTACTTC,CASSQVTAWQTQYF
NA,NA,TRBV27,TRBJ2-7,TGTGCCAGCAGTAGGGGTGTCGGGACGACGTACGAGCAGTACTTC,CASSRGVGTTYEQYF
NA,few,TRBV15,TRBJ1-5,TGTGCCACCAGCAGAGGGAATCAGCCCCAGCATTTT,CATSRGNQPQHF
TRBD2,NA,TRBV7-8,TRBJ2-3,TGTGCCAGCAGCGACGGACTAGCGGGAACTAGCACAGATACGCAGTATTTT,CASSDGLAGTSTDTQYF
TRBD2,once,TRBV6-5,TRBJ2-1,TGTGCCAGCAGTTCAACCGGGACTAGCGGACGCCAGTTCTTC,CASSSTGTSGRQFF
NA,NA,TRBV7-6,TRBJ2-7,TGTGCCAGCAGCTTAGGGGCAGGGGGAGGTGGTGGGCAGTACTTC,CASSLGAGGGGGQYF
NA,NA,TRBV5-6,TRBJ2-3,TGTGCCAGCAGCTTGAGGCGCAGCCCGCGGTTGGGCACAGATACGCAGTATTTT,CASSLRRSPRLGTDTQYF
TRBD1,NA,TRBV29-1,TRBJ1-4,TGCAGCATCCTCCTCACAGGGGCTAATGAAAAACTGTTTTTT,CSILLTGANEKLFF
NA,NA,TRBV6-6,TRBJ1-1,TGTGCCAGCAGTTATAACAGGCGGGACACTGAAGCTTTCTTT,CASSYNRRDTEAFF
TRBD1,NA,TRBV28,TRBJ2-7,TGTGCCAGCAGTTCAATACCGACAGGGGCGTACGAGCAGTACTTC,CASSSIPTGAYEQYF
NA,once,TRBV19,TRBJ2-7,TGTGCCAGTAGTACGGACCGACAGAATAAAGGACGCTACGAGCAGTACTTC,CASSTDRQNKGRYEQYF
NA,NA,TRBV30,TRBJ1-2,TGTGCCTGGAGTGTTGTGACAGTCGGCGGCTACACCTTC,CAWSVVTVGGYTF
NA,NA,TRBV11-2,TRBJ2-3,TGTGCCAGCAGCTTAAAGGAAGCGCAGTATTTT,CASSLKEAQYF
TRBD2,NA,TRBV7-2,TRBJ2-5,TGTGCCAGCAGCTTACGGCTAGCGGGGGTTGAGACCCAGTACTTC,CASSLRLAGVETQYF
TRBD1,NA,TRBV15,TRBJ1-1,TGTGCCACCAGCAGAGGTCAGGGGGACACTGAAGCTTTCTTT,CATSRGQGDTEAFF
NA,NA,TRBV6-1,TRBJ2-3,TGTGCCAGCAGTGATCTAGGGACAGATACGCAGTATTTT,CASSDLGTDTQYF
TRBD2,NA,TRBV5-1,TRBJ2-3,TGCGCCAGCAGCTTACTAGCGGGAGGTCAAGGGGATACGCAGTATTTT,CASSLLAGGQGDTQYF
TRBD2,NA,TRBV5-1,TRBJ2-3,TGCGCCAGCAGCTCCTATAGCGGGAGGGCTCGCACAGATACGCAGTATTTT,CASSSYSGRARTDTQYF
NA,NA,TRBV6-5,TRBJ1-1,TGTGCCAGCAGCAGGGGTGGTGAAGAAGCTTTCTTT,CASSRGGEEAFF